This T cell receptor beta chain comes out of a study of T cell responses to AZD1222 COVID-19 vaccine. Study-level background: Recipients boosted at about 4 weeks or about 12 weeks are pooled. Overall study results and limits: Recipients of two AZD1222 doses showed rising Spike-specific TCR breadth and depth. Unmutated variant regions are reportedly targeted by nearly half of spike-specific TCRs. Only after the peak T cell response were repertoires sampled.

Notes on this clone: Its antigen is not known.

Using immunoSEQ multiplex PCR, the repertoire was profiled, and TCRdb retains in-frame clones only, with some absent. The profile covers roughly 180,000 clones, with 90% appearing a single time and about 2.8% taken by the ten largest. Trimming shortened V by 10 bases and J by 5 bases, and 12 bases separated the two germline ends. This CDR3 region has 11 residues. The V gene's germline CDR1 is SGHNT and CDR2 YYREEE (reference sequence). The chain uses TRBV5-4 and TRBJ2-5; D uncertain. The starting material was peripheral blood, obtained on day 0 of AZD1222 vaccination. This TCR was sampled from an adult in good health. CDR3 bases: TGTGCCCACAGTAGTGGGGAGACCCAGTACTTC. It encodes CAHSSGETQYF.